This T cell receptor (beta chain) was profiled in a study of shared clonotypes between healthy human individuals. Study-wide results and limits: Generation probabilities were higher for clonotypes shared across all four sorted-subset donors than for unshared ones. Represented genetic and exposure-history diversity was restricted by having few donors.

The CDR3 has 18 amino acids. Looked up from germline, CDR1 is KGHSH and CDR2 is LQKENI. Trimming took 5 bases from V and 0 from J; bases not matched to a gene: 8. Assay execution proceeded at the deep level. Measured with immunoSEQ multiplex PCR; TCRdb has only the in-frame clones, and not every one. The sample holds 1.5 million to 1.9 million clones, 95% to 99% seen once. Of note for this clone: As yet, its antigen is unknown.

This receptor was obtained from a man aged 30 to 45 in good health. The chain couples TRBV18 to TRBJ2-1, with 12 bases matching TRBD2. The sample taken for sequencing was naive CD4+ T cells sorted from blood. Subset here: CD45RA+ positively selected. In DNA form, the CDR3 reads TGTGCCAGCTCAGAACTAGCGGGAGGATTAAGCTCCTACAATGAGCAGTTCTTC. It encodes CASSELAGGLSSYNEQFF.